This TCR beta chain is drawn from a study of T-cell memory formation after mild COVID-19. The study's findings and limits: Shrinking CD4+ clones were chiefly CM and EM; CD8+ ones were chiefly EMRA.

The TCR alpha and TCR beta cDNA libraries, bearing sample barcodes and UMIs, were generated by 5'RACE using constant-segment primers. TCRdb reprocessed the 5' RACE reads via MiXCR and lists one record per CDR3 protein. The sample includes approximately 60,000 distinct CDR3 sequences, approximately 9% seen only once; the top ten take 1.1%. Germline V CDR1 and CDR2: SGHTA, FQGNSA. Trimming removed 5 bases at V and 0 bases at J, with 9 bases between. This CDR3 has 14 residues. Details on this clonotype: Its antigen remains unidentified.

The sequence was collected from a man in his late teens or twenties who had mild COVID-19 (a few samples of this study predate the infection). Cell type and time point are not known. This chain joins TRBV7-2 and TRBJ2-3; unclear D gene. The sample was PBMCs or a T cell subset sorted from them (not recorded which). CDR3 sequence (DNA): TGTGCCAGCAGCCCACAGTCTAGCACAGATACGCAGTATTTT. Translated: CASSPQSSTDTQYF.